Listed below are T cell receptor beta chains from one sample, sequenced in a study of T cell responses to AZD1222 COVID-19 vaccine. Here immunoSEQ multiplex PCR was the method, and the copy in TCRdb shows in-frame clones only, minus some. The sample table sets out about 140,000 clones. The sample taken for sequencing was peripheral blood. All receptors derive from an adult in good health. Each CDR3 is given without its conserved first and last residue.

v_call cdr3_aa
TRBV18 ASSPSYNEQF
TRBV20-1 SASEAGGTDTQY
TRBV10-3 ATMPWGGGTEAF
TRBV5-1 ASSQRTGGIVSPLH
TRBV5-6 ASSRDRGLGTGELF
TRBV6-2/TRBV6-3 ASSYRDYGYT
TRBV19 ASSKGTGGSYEQY
TRBV7-2 ASSLGRVGYGYT
TRBV5-1 ASSPDLGPLSGNTIY
TRBV30 AWSRGGAEAF